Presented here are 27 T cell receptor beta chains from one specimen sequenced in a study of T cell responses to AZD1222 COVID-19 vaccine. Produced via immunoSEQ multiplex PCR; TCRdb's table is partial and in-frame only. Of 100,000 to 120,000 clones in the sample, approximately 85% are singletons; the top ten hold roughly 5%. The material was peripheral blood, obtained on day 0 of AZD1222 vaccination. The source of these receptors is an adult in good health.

The CDR3 region is CASRQDSEVETQYF. The CDR3 DNA sequence: TGTGCCAGCAGGCAGGACAGCGAGGTAGAGACCCAGTACTTC. The chain couples TRBV7-2 to TRBJ2-5, with D possibly matching TRBD1 (6 bases). CDR3 length: 14 residues. Trimming removed 6 bases at V and 4 bases at J, with 15 bases between. The germline V gene encodes CDR1 SGHTA and CDR2 FQGNSA.

CDR3 in DNA: TGCGCCAGCAGCGGGACTAGCGGGGGGGCAAATGAGCAGTTCTTC. As protein: CASSGTSGGANEQFF. The chain carries TRBV5-1 and TRBJ2-1, with 16 bases fitting TRBD2. The CDR3 consists of 15 residues. CDR1 is SGHRS and CDR2 is YFSETQ in the germline V gene. Germline trimming cut 4 bases from V and 7 bases from J; bases unmatched to any gene: 2. The complete variable domain, with remaining parts taken from reference TRBV5-1 and TRBJ2-1, reads KAGVTQTPRYLIKTRGQQVTLSCSPISGHRSVSWYQQTPGQGLQFLFEYFSETQRNKGNFPGRFSGRQFSNSRSEMNVSTLELGDSALYLCASSGTSGGANEQFFGPGTRLTVL.

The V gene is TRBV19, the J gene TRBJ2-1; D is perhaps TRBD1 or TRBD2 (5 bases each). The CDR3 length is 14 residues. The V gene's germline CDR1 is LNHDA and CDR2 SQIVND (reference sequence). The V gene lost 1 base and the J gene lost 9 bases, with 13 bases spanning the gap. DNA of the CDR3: TGTGCCAGTAGTATAGTCGGGGCCGGCGGTGAGCAGTTCTTC. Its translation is CASSIVGAGGEQFF.

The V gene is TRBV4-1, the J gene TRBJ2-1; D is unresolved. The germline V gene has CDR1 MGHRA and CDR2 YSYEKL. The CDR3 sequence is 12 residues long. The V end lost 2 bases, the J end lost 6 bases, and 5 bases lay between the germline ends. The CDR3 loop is CASSQSLNEQFF. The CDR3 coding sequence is TGCGCCAGCAGCCAAAGCCTCAATGAGCAGTTCTTC.

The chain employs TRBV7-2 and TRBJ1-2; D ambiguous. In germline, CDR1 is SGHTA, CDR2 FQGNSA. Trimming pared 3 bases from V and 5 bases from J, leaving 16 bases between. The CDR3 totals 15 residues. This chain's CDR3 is CASSLSAIRAYGYTF. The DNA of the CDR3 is TGTGCCAGCAGCTTGTCGGCCATTCGGGCTTATGGCTACACCTTC.

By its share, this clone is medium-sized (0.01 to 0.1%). The CDR3 nucleotides are TGTGCCAGCAGTTTAACTGTGGGACAGGGGTTTAATGGCTACACCTTC. This codes for CASSLTVGQGFNGYTF. The rearrangement links TRBV27 to TRBJ1-2; 10 bases match TRBD1. The CDR3 is 16 amino acids. V dropped 2 bases and J dropped 6; count of bases not matched to a gene: 9. Germline lookup yields CDR1 MNHEY and CDR2 SMNVEV (reference sequence).

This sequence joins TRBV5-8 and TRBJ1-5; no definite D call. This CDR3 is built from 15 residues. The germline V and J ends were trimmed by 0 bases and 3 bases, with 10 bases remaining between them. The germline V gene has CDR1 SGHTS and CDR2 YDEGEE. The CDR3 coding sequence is TGTGCCAGCAGCTTGGTACGGCTCTTCAATCAGCCCCAGCATTTT. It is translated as CASSLVRLFNQPQHF. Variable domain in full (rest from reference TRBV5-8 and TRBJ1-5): EAGVTQSPTHLIKTRGQQATLRCSPISGHTSVYWYQQALGLGLQFLLWYDEGEERNRGNFPPRFSGRQFPNYSSELNVNALELEDSALYLCASSLVRLFNQPQHFGDGTRLSIL.

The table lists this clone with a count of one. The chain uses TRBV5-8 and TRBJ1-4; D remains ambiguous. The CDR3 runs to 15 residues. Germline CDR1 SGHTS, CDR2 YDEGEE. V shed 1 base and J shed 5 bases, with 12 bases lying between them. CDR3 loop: CASSLYAGRNEKLFF. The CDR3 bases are TGTGCCAGCAGCTTGTATGCCGGGAGGAATGAAAAACTGTTTTTT.

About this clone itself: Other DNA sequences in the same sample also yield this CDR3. CDR3 sequence: CASSIGLRISTDTQYF. CDR3 sequence (DNA): TGTGCCAGTAGTATAGGACTCCGGATTAGCACAGATACGCAGTATTTT. The chain links TRBV19 to TRBJ2-3, with D uncertain. The CDR3 loop spans 16 amino acids. Germline values: CDR1 LNHDA, CDR2 SQIVND (reference sequence). V was shortened by 1 base and J by 0 bases, with 11 bases between the two germline ends.

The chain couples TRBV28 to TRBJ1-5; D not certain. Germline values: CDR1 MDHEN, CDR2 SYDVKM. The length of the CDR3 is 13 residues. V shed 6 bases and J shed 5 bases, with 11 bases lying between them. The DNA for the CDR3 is TGTGCCAGCAGGGACGGGGTTTATCAGCCCCAGCATTTT. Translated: CASRDGVYQPQHF.

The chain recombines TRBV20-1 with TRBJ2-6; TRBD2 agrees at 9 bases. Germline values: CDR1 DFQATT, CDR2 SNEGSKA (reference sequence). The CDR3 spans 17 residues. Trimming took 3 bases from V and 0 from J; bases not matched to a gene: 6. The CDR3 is CSASDPSGISGANVLTF. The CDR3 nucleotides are TGCAGTGCTAGTGATCCTAGCGGGATCTCTGGGGCCAACGTCCTGACTTTC.

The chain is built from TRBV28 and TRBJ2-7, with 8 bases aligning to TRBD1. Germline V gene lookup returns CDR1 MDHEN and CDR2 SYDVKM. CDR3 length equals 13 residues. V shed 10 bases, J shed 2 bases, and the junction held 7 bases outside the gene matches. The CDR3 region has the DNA TGTGCCACCAGGACAGGGCCGACCTACGAGCAGTACTTC. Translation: CATRTGPTYEQYF. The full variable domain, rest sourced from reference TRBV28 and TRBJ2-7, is DVKVTQSSRYLVKRTGEKVFLECVQDMDHENMFWYRQDPGLGLRLIYFSYDVKMKEKGDIPEGYSVSREKKERFSLILESASTNQTSMYLCATRTGPTYEQYFGPGTRLTVT.

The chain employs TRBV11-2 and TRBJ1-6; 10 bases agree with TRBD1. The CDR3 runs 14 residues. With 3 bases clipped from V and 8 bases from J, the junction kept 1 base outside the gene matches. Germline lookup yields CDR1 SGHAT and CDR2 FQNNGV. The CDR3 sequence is CASSFGTGDSPLHF. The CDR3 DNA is TGTGCCAGCAGCTTCGGGACAGGGGATTCACCCCTCCACTTT.

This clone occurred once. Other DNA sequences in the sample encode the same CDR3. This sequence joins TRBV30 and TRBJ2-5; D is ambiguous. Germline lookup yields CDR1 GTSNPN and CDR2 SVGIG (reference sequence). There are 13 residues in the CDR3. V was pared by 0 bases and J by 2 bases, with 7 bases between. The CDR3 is CAWSVRRQETQYF. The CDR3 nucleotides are TGTGCCTGGAGTGTTCGTAGACAAGAGACCCAGTACTTC.

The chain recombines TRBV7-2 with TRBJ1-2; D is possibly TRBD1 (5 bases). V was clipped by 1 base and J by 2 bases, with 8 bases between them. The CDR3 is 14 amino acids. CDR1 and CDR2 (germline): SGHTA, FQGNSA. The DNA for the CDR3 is TGTGCCAGCAGCTTAGGGGACCTAAACTATGGCTACACCTTC. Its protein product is CASSLGDLNYGYTF.

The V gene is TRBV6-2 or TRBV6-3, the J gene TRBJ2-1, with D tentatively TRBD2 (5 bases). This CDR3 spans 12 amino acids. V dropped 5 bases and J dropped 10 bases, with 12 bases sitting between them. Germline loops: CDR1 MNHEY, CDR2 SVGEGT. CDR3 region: CASSHSKREQFF. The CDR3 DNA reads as TGTGCCAGCAGTCATTCAAAGCGGGAGCAGTTCTTC.

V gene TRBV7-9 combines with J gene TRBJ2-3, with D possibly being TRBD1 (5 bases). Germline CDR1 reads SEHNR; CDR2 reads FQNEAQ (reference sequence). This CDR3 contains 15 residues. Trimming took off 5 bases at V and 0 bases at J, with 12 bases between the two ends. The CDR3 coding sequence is TGTGCCAGCAGCCTACGACAGTTAAGCACAGATACGCAGTATTTT. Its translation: CASSLRQLSTDTQYF.

CDR3 region: CASSIEGRKAYNEQFF. As DNA, the CDR3 is TGCGCCAGCAGTATAGAAGGGAGGAAGGCCTACAATGAGCAGTTCTTC. V usage is TRBV5-1 and J usage is TRBJ2-1; weak D call: TRBD2 (6 bases). V was pared by 5 bases and J by 2 bases, with 17 bases between. Germline CDR1 SGHRS, CDR2 YFSETQ. The CDR3 sequence is 16 residues long.

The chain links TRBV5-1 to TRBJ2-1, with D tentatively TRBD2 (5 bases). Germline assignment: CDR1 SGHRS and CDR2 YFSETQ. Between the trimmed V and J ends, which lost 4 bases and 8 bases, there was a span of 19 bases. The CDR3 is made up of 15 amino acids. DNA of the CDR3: TGCGCCAGCAGCCGATTCCCCGGGAAGGGCGATGAGCAGTTCTTC. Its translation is CASSRFPGKGDEQFF.

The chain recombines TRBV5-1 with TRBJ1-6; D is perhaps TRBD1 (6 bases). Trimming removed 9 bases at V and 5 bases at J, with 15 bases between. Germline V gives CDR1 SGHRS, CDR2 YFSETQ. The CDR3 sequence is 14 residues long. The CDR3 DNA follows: TGCGCCACCCTCCCGGGGGCCCATAATTCACCCCTCCACTTT. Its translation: CATLPGAHNSPLHF.

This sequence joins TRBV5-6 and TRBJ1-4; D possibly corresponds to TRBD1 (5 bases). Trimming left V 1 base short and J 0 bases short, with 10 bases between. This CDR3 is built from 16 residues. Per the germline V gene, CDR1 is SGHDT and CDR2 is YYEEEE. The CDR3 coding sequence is TGTGCCAGCAGCTTGAGATGGGGGACAACTAATGAAAAACTGTTTTTT. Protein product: CASSLRWGTTNEKLFF.

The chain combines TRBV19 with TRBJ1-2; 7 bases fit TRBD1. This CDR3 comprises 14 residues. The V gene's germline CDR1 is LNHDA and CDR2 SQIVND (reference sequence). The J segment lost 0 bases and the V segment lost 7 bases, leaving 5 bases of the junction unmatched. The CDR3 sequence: CASTPTGSNYGYTF. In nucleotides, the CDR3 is TGTGCCAGTACCCCGACAGGGTCTAACTATGGCTACACCTTC.

The DNA for the CDR3 is TGTGCCAGCAGCGCCGGACAGGGGCCTAATAATTCACCCCTCCACTTT. Translation: CASSAGQGPNNSPLHF. This chain links TRBV7-8 with TRBJ1-6; 9 bases align to TRBD1. CDR1 and CDR2 from the germline V gene are SGHVS and FQNEAQ. V was pared by 5 bases and J by 5 bases, with 7 bases of the junction left unmatched. The CDR3 consists of 16 residues. Filled out from reference TRBV7-8 and TRBJ1-6, the complete variable domain reads GAGVSQSPRYKVAKRGQDVALRCDPISGHVSLFWYQQALGQGPEFLTYFQNEAQLDKSGLPSDRFFAERPEGSVSTLKIQRTQQEDSAVYLCASSAGQGPNNSPLHFGNGTRLTVT.

For the CDR3, the DNA is TGCGCCAGCAGCCAAGTTTTTTGGGGGAATGGGGCCAACGTCCTGACTTTC. Its translation is CASSQVFWGNGANVLTF. The rearrangement uses TRBV4-3 and TRBJ2-6; D may correspond to TRBD1 or TRBD2 (5 bases each). Per the germline V gene, CDR1 is LGHNA and CDR2 is YSLEER. The CDR3 loop spans 17 amino acids. Trimming stripped 1 base from V and 3 bases from J, with 13 bases between.

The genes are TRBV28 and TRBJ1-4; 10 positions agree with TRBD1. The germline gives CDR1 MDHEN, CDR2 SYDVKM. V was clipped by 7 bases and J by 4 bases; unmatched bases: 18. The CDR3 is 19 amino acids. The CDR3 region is CASNARDRGRKGINEKLFF. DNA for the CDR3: TGTGCCAGCAACGCCCGGGACAGGGGTCGTAAAGGGATTAATGAAAAACTGTTTTTT.

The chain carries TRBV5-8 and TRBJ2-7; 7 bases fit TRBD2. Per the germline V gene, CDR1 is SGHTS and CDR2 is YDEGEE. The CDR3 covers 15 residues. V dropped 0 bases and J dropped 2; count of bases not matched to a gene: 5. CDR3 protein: CASSLAQRGTYEQYF. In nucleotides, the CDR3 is TGTGCCAGCAGCTTGGCGCAGCGGGGCACCTACGAGCAGTACTTC. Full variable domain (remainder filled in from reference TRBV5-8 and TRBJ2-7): EAGVTQSPTHLIKTRGQQATLRCSPISGHTSVYWYQQALGLGLQFLLWYDEGEERNRGNFPPRFSGRQFPNYSSELNVNALELEDSALYLCASSLAQRGTYEQYFGPGTRLTVT.

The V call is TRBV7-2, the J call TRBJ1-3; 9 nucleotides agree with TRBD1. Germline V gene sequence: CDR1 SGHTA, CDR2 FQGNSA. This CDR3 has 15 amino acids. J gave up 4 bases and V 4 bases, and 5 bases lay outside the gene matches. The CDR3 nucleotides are TGTGCCAGCAGCTCCCACAGGGGGCCAGGAAACACCATATATTTT. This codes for CASSSHRGPGNTIYF.